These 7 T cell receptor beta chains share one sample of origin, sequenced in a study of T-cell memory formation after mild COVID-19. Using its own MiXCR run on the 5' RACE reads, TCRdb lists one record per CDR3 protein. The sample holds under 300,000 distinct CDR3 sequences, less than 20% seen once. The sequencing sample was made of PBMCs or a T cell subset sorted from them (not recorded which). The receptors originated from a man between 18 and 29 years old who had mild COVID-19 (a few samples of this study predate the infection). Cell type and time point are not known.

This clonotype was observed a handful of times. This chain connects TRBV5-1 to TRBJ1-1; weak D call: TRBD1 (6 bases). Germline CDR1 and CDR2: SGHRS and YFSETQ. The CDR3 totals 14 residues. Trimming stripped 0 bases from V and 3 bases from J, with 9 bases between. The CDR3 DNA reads TGCGCCAGCAGCTTGGTGACAGGCCACACTGAAGCTTTCTTT. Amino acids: CASSLVTGHTEAFF.

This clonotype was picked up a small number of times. In DNA form, the CDR3 reads TGTGCCAGCTCACCACCAAGTAGATCCCCTTATGAGGCTGAAGCTTTCTTT. Residues: CASSPPSRSPYEAEAFF. The V gene is TRBV18, the J gene TRBJ1-1; D remains ambiguous. Per the germline V gene, CDR1 is KGHSH and CDR2 is LQKENI. V shed 0 bases and J shed 6 bases, with 20 bases lying between them. The CDR3 totals 17 residues.

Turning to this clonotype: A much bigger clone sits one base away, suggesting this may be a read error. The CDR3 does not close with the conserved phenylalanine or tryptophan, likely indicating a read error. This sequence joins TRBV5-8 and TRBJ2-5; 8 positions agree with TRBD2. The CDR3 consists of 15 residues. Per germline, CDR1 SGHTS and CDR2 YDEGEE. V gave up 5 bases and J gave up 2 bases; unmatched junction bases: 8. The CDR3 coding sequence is TGTGCCAGCAGTCTAGCGGGCGGAAATCAAGAGACCCAGTACTCC. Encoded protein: CASSLAGGNQETQYS.

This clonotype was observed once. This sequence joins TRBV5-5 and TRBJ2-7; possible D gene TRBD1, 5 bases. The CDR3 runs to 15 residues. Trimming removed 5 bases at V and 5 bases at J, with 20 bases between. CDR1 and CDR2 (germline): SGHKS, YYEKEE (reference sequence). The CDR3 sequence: CASRRTQGSGDEQYF. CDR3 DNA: TGTGCCAGCAGGCGAACCCAGGGAAGTGGGGACGAGCAGTACTTC.

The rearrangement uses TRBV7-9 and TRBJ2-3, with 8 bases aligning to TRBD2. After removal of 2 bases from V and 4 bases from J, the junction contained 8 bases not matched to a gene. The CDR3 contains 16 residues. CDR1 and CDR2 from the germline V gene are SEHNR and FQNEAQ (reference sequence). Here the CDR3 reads CASSLFSGGAADTQYF. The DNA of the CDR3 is TGTGCCAGCAGCTTATTCTCGGGGGGGGCCGCAGATACGCAGTATTTT.

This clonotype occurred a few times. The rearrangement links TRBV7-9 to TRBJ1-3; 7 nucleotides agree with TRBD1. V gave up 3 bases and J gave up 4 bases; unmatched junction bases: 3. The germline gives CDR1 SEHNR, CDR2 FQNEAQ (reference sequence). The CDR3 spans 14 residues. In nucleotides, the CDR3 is TGTGCCAGCAGCTTGCCGGGACAGGGAAACACCATATATTTT. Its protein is CASSLPGQGNTIYF.

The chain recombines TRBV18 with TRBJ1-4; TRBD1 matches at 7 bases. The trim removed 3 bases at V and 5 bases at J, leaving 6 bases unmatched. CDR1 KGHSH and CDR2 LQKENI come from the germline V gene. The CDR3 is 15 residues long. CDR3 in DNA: TGTGCCAGCTCACCGCGGGACAGCAGGAATGAAAAACTGTTTTTT. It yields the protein CASSPRDSRNEKLFF.